Described below is a single T cell receptor (beta chain) sequence and its context. The antigen remains undetermined. This sample was included in a study of human T cells and chemical hapten exposure. Broader study findings: Relative to control repertoires, expanded TCRs gave rise to significantly more large CDR3 similarity clusters.

The CDR3 loop spans 13 amino acids. Between the trimmed V and J ends, which lost 3 bases and 2 bases, there was a span of 7 bases. The time point: patch test 2, 6 weeks after DPC sensitization. The treatment: therapeutic diphenylcyclopropenone sensitization with weekly scalp DPC. The library labeled individual cDNA molecules by adding unique molecular identifiers to them. TCRdb passed the RACE reads through MiXCR, listing each CDR3 protein once. The table records approximately 96,000 distinct CDR3 sequences, 7% to 10% of them present only once. The specimen was whole blood, collected in connection with sensitization to the hapten diphenylcyclopropenone (DPC). This chain uses TRBV12-3 or TRBV12-4 with TRBJ1-2; D is undetermined. The sequence came from a woman aged 40 to 49 with alopecia areata. Some clones in this sample may be carry-over from other donors' samples. The CDR3: CASSFPGNYGYTF. The CDR3 nucleotides read TGTGCCAGCAGTTTCCCCGGAAACTATGGCTACACCTTC.